This TCR beta chain was sequenced during a study of breast tumors, draining lymph nodes, adjacent tissues. Study-level findings and limits: The lymph node origin of tumor T cells was framed as consistent with a hypothesis, not demonstrated. Tumor TCR diversity was below lymph nodes but above nontumor tissue. Tumor and nontumor repertoires were significantly more similar in luminal-like than in basal-like breast cancer. Most tumor T cells seemingly derive from lymph node, then expand in tumor.

TCRdb redid the calling of the multiplex PCR reads with MiXCR, one entry per CDR3 protein. Of about 270,000 distinct CDR3 sequences in the sample, under 35% are singletons; the top ten hold more than 1%. V gave up 7 bases and J gave up 6 bases, with 18 bases separating them. Germline V gene data show CDR1 as DFQATT and CDR2 as SNEGSKA (reference sequence). The CDR3 is made up of 13 amino acids. Samples came from axillary lymph nodes draining the breast cancer. This clonotype was found many times. Its antigen remains unknown. What was sequenced was axillary lymph node tissue. V usage is TRBV20-1 and J usage is TRBJ1-2; D is uncertain. This sequence originates from a female donor with breast cancer. Some clones in this sample may be carry-over from other donors' samples. Here the CDR3 DNA reads TGCAGTGTCCCGGTGGGGAAGGTGGATGGCTACACCTTC. This codes for CSVPVGKVDGYTF.